This T cell receptor beta chain derives from a study of Graves' ophthalmopathy and Graves' hyperthyroidism. Looking at the study overall: Stable hyperthyroidism meant no ophthalmopathy within 18 months of follow-up. Study results and limitations: Ophthalmopathy could be told apart from stable hyperthyroidism by a 13-signature model (around 88% sensitivity, approximately 76% specificity).

CDR1 and CDR2 (germline): MDHEN, SYDVKM. V dropped 7 bases and J dropped 4 bases, with 10 bases sitting between them. This CDR3 contains 12 residues. Turning to this clonotype: What it binds is not known.

RNA transcripts served as template for amplifying TCR beta CDR3 sequences. First-round RT-PCR relied on HTBI primers, and a second-round multiplex PCR came next. MiXCR, run by TCRdb on the multiplex PCR reads, gives a single entry per CDR3 protein. The table includes 560,000 or so distinct CDR3 sequences, under 45% detected once. The receptor was isolated from an adult man with Graves' hyperthyroidism. Sequencing was carried out using peripheral blood or thyroid tissue (not recorded which). The V gene is TRBV28, the J gene TRBJ1-1, with D unclear. Written as DNA, the CDR3 is TGTGCCAGCACCGACCGGTTCACTGAAGCTTTCTTT. Translation: CASTDRFTEAFF. The whole variable domain, remainder taken from reference TRBV28 and TRBJ1-1, is DVKVTQSSRYLVKRTGEKVFLECVQDMDHENMFWYRQDPGLGLRLIYFSYDVKMKEKGDIPEGYSVSREKKERFSLILESASTNQTSMYLCASTDRFTEAFFGQGTRLTVV.